These 10 T cell receptor beta chains share one sample of origin, sequenced in a study of cytomegalovirus exposure and HLA in healthy donors. Use of 60 Vbeta and 13 Jbeta primers characterized the PCR. The protocol was immunoSEQ multiplex PCR, while the TCRdb copy is restricted to in-frame clones and leaves out a portion. The sample has about 130,000 clones, around 74% seen once. The sequencing sample was made of PBMCs. Every receptor here comes from a man aged 25-40 years in good health and CMV-seronegative.

V usage is TRBV7-2 and J usage is TRBJ2-5; D may be TRBD2 (5 bases). Germline V gene lookup returns CDR1 SGHTA and CDR2 FQGNSA. V lost 5 bases and J 7 bases, leaving 14 bases between the germline ends. The CDR3 covers 13 residues. CDR3 nucleotides: TGTGCCAGCAGCCCCGCGTTAGAGGGGACCCAGTACTTC. Translating it yields CASSPALEGTQYF.

This sequence joins TRBV2 and TRBJ1-2; 9 bases fit TRBD1. This CDR3 region has 14 residues. Losses at the gene ends were 10 bases for V and 4 bases for J; bases not matched to a gene: 10. Germline V CDR1 and CDR2: SNHLY, FYNNEI. This chain's CDR3 is CATIGQGLGYGYTF. CDR3 nucleotides: TGTGCCACAATCGGACAGGGGTTAGGCTATGGCTACACCTTC.

This clone came up once. This chain's CDR3 is CASSPRAGAYEKLFF. Written as DNA, the CDR3 is TGTGCCAGCTCACCAAGGGCAGGGGCGTATGAAAAACTGTTTTTT. The chain joins TRBV18 to TRBJ1-4; weak D call: TRBD1 (6 bases). The CDR3 has 15 residues. V shed 2 bases and J shed 6 bases, with 13 bases lying between them. Per germline, CDR1 KGHSH and CDR2 LQKENI.

The CDR3 is CASSLGTSGALTDTQYF. DNA of the CDR3: TGCGCCAGCAGCTTGGGTACTAGCGGGGCCCTCACAGATACGCAGTATTTT. V and J are TRBV5-1 and TRBJ2-3, with 10 bases matching TRBD2. Germline V gene data show CDR1 as SGHRS and CDR2 as YFSETQ. The CDR3 has 17 residues. V lost 0 bases to trimming and J lost 2 bases; unmatched junction nucleotides: 6. Filled out from reference TRBV5-1 and TRBJ2-3, the complete variable domain reads KAGVTQTPRYLIKTRGQQVTLSCSPISGHRSVSWYQQTPGQGLQFLFEYFSETQRNKGNFPGRFSGRQFSNSRSEMNVSTLELGDSALYLCASSLGTSGALTDTQYFGPGTRLTVL.

The chain employs TRBV7-3 and TRBJ1-2, with D possibly being TRBD1 (5 bases). Germline lookup yields CDR1 SGHTA and CDR2 FQGTGA. Between the trimmed V and J ends, which lost 2 bases and 6 bases, there was a span of 22 bases. The CDR3 spans 17 residues. CDR3 in DNA: TGTGCCAGCAGCTTATTTTTCCTGGGGGGAAACGTGGATGGCTACACCTTC. Residues: CASSLFFLGGNVDGYTF.

This clone appeared a few times. CDR3 region: CASSLRGLNTEAFF. The CDR3 nucleotides are TGTGCCAGCAGTCTCAGGGGGCTGAACACTGAAGCTTTCTTT. The chain joins TRBV27 to TRBJ1-1, with TRBD1 matching over 8 bases. The CDR3 is made up of 14 amino acids. CDR1 and CDR2 from the germline V gene are MNHEY and SMNVEV (reference sequence). V trimming: 5 bases; J trimming: 0 bases; junction bases outside the gene matches: 2.

Only a few counts were recorded for this clone. The chain combines TRBV7-3 with TRBJ2-7; possible D gene TRBD1, 5 bases. V lost 2 bases to trimming and J lost 4 bases, with 9 bases between them. This CDR3 is 13 amino acids long. Looked up from germline, CDR1 is SGHTA and CDR2 is FQGTGA. CDR3: CASSLGASYEQYF. CDR3 coding DNA: TGTGCCAGCAGCTTAGGGGCTTCGTACGAGCAGTACTTC. Full variable domain (remainder filled in from reference TRBV7-3 and TRBJ2-7): GAGVSQTPSNKVTEKGKYVELRCDPISGHTALYWYRQSLGQGPEFLIYFQGTGAADDSGLPNDRFFAVRPEGSVSTLKIQRTERGDSAVYLCASSLGASYEQYFGPGTRLTVT.

V usage is TRBV4-3 and J usage is TRBJ2-7; D perhaps matches TRBD2 (6 bases). Germline V lookup: CDR1 LGHNA, CDR2 YSLEER. Trimming took 0 bases from V and 3 from J, leaving 12 bases between them. The CDR3 extends over 15 amino acids. The CDR3 protein is CASSQEWREYYEQYF. The CDR3 nucleotides read TGCGCCAGCAGCCAAGAGTGGCGGGAATACTACGAGCAGTACTTC.

The rearrangement links TRBV7-2 to TRBJ2-1; D ambiguous. This CDR3 has 13 amino acids. Trimming removed 3 bases from V and 6 bases from J, with 9 bases in between. Germline lookup yields CDR1 SGHTA and CDR2 FQGNSA. CDR3 in DNA: TGTGCCAGCAGCTTCGAATCGGGCAATGAGCAGTTCTTC. This encodes CASSFESGNEQFF.

J is TRBJ2-3 and V is TRBV10-1; 8 positions match TRBD2. The CDR3 consists of 15 residues. With V trimmed by 5 bases and J by 2 bases, 6 bases remained unmatched. Germline V CDR1 and CDR2: WNHNN, SYGVQD (reference sequence). The CDR3 region is CASSSSGPPTDTQYF. In nucleotides, the CDR3 is TGCGCCAGCAGTTCTAGCGGGCCCCCCACAGATACGCAGTATTTT.